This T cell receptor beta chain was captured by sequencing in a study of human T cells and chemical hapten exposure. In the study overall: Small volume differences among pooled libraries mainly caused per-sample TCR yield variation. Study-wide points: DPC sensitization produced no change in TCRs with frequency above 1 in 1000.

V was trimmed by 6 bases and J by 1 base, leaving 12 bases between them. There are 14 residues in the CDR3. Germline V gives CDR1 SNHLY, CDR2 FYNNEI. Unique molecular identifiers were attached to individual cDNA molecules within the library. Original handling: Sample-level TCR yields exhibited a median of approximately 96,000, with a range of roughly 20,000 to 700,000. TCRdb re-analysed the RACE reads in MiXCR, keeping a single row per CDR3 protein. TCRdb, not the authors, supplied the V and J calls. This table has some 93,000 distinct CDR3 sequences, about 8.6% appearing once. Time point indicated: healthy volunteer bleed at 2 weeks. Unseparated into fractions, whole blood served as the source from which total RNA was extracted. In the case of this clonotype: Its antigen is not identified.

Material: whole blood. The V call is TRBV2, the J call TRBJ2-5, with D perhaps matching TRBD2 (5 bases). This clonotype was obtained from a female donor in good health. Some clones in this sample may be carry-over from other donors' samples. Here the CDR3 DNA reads TGTGCCAGCAGCCAGGACTCTTCCCAAGAGACCCAGTACTTC. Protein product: CASSQDSSQETQYF.